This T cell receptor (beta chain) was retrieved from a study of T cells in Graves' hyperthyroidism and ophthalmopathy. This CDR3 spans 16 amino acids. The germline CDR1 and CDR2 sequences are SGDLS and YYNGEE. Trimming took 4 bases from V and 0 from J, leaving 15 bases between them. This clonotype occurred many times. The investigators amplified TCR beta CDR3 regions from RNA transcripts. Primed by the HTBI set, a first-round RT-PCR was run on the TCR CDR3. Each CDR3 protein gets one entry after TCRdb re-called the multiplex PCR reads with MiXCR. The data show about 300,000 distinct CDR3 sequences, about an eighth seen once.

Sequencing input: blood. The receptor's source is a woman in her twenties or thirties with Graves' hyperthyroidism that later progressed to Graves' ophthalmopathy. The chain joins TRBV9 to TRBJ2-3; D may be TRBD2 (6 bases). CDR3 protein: CASSTHSGTSTDTQYF. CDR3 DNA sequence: TGTGCCAGCAGCACTCATAGCGGAACTAGCACAGATACGCAGTATTTT.